The present entry profiles one T cell receptor (beta chain) with its context. A single count supports this clone. No cognate antigen has been identified for it. Base qualities were left out, and no much larger clone turns up one base away. The data were obtained in a study of T cell responses to AZD1222 COVID-19 vaccine (dated by TCRdb to about 2021). Study-level background: AZD1222 recipients with second doses at about 4 weeks or about 12 weeks were pooled, because spike-specific TCR depth and breadth did not differ between schedules. TCR sequencing was performed for 230 to 250 trial participants, of whom about 200 were given two doses of AZD1222 and around 25 were given two doses of MenACWY control vaccine. Trial participants were enrolled by age into 18-55, 56-69 and 70-plus year subgroups, with around 150, 28 and 57 TCR-sequenced participants respectively. Overall study results and their limits: Because no day 14 peak-response samples were available, the repertoires could be characterized only after the peak T cell response. A significant rise in spike-specific TCR breadth and depth was observed after two AZD1222 doses relative to day 0 and relative to MenACWY recipients. Most participants were white British and females outnumbered males, and the authors suggested that clonal diversity may have been underestimated. Nearly half of unique spike-specific TCRs reportedly recognized epitopes outside regions mutated in the B.1.351 and B.1.1.7 variants. The whole spike protein was spanned by vaccine-associated CD4 TCRs, and dominant responses were seen in regions 160-218 and 743-854. Only five to seven AZD1222 recipients were SARS-CoV-2 seropositive at baseline, limiting conclusions about previously exposed vaccinees. In the small 56-69-year group, the increase in depth fell short of significance, most likely because of low power.

The sample's time point label is to be understood as: baseline before first vaccination. Samples from vaccinated people were obtained from the UK trials COV001 and COV002, which included a single-blind randomized controlled phase 2/3 trial of AZD1222 (ChAdOx1 nCoV-19) in healthy adults. For TCRbeta chain sequencing, PBMC samples were collected from trial participants at day 0 and at day 28 after the second dose. The CDR3 regions of human TCRbeta chains were subjected to immunosequencing. The original methods were these. TCRs in the repertoires were compared against a reference library of SARS-CoV-2-specific TCRs that had been generated with the MIRA antigen-specificity platform. Breadth meant the fraction of unique TCRs that were SARS-CoV-2-associated, whereas depth meant the fraction of total T cells that were SARS-CoV-2-associated. Each spike-specific TCR was assigned to its reactive spike region and to a CD4 or CD8 class using the MIRA data. Log10-transformed breadth and depth values were compared by one-way ANOVA with Sidak's multiple comparisons tests. Held by TCRdb, this immuneACCESS table contains in-frame sequences only and omits some clones. Under half of the omission traces to an unresolved V gene where checked; the cause of the rest is unknown. V and J calls and clone size follow that table, whereas D and trimming were derived from the DNA. The sample includes approximately 110,000 clones, with just under 90% observed a single time. The ten top clones hold 3.5% to 5% of the sample.

The germline V gene gives CDR1 as SGHTA and CDR2 as FQGNSA. V is shortened by 2 bases, J by 11 bases, and the region joining them spans 21 bases. From cysteine to phenylalanine, the CDR3 is 15 amino acids long. Only CDR3 DNA remains: 45 bases, in frame from the first base. This chain is built from TRBV7-2 and TRBJ1-1; TRBD1 is a possible D gene, resting on 6 matching bases. This material consisted of peripheral blood, taken on day 0 of AZD1222 vaccination. The origin of this receptor is an adult in good health. The DNA sequence follows: TGTGCCAGCAGCTTATGGCAGGGGCCCTCCGTTAGGGCTTTCTTT. Protein translation: CASSLWQGPSVRAFF.